Here is one T cell receptor beta chain with its context. Other DNA variants within this sample encode the same CDR3. This entry comes from a study of blood T cell repertoires in COVID-19. The CDR3 totals 14 residues. Germline lookup yields CDR1 SGDLS and CDR2 YYNGEE. V dropped 0 bases and J dropped 4; count of bases not matched to a gene: 3. Profiling relied on immunoSEQ multiplex PCR, and the TCRdb table lists in-frame clones only, not all of them. Of fewer than 300,000 clones listed, around nine tenths are singletons. Input material: peripheral blood. This receptor was identified in a man between 35 and 55 years old who had recovered from COVID-19. J is TRBJ2-7 and V is TRBV9; TRBD1 agrees at 8 bases. The CDR3 DNA reads as TGTGCCAGCAGCGTAGGAGACAGGGGTTACGAGCAGTACTTC. It is translated as CASSVGDRGYEQYF.